The source of this TCR beta chain is a study of T cells in Graves' hyperthyroidism and ophthalmopathy. This clonotype came up many times. From RNA transcripts, TCR beta CDR3 regions were amplified. Researchers ran a first-round RT-PCR on the TCR CDR3 using the HTBI primer set. TCRdb reprocessed the multiplex PCR reads via MiXCR and lists one record per CDR3 protein. The sample carries under 400,000 distinct CDR3 sequences, approximately 14% recorded once. Trimming pared 1 base from V and 0 bases from J, leaving 9 bases between. CDR3 length: 14 amino acids. Germline values: CDR1 DFQATT, CDR2 SNEGSKA (reference sequence).

The TCR comes from a woman between 18 and 29 years old with Graves' hyperthyroidism that later progressed to Graves' ophthalmopathy. The specimen was blood. The rearrangement uses TRBV20-1 and TRBJ1-1; the D is unclear. CDR3 in amino acids: CSARAGNLNTEAFF. The DNA for the CDR3 is TGCAGTGCTAGAGCAGGCAACCTGAACACTGAAGCTTTCTTT.